The present TCR beta chain was sequenced within a study of blood T cell repertoires in COVID-19. Study details: Sites across the United States, Italy and Spain contributed samples from acute and convalescent COVID-19. PBMCs, B-cell-depleted T cells, or T cells were the source of the cDNA or gDNA that made up the material.

Authors' data handling: Amplification of reference gene primers was used by the study to estimate nucleated cell counts. Measured with immunoSEQ multiplex PCR; TCRdb has only the in-frame clones, and not every one. V, J and clone size were drawn from that table, and D and trimming were deduced from the DNA. The sample comprises over 100,000 clones, nearly 70% of which are singletons, and approximately 2% rests with the top ten. The CDR3 is made up of 14 amino acids. Trimming left V 2 bases short and J 8 bases short, with 16 bases between. The germline V gene encodes CDR1 SGHDT and CDR2 YYEEEE. The TCR sequence derives from a woman aged 65 to 85 with acute or convalescent COVID-19. The sequencing sample was made of peripheral blood. V gene TRBV5-6 combines with J gene TRBJ1-2; perhaps TRBD1 as D (5 bases). CDR3 in amino acids: CASSFGLREGGYTF. The CDR3 DNA sequence: TGTGCCAGCAGCTTTGGACTCAGGGAGGGCGGCTACACCTTC.